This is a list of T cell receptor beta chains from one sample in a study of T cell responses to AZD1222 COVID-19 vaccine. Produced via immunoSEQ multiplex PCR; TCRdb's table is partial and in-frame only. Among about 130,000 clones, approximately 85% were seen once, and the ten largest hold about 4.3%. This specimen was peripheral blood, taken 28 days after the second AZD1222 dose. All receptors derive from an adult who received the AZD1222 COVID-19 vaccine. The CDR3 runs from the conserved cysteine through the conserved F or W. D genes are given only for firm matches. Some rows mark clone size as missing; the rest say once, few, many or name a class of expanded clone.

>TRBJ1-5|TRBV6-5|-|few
CASMDTHSQPQHF
TGTGCCAGCATGGACACTCATTCTCAGCCCCAGCATTTT
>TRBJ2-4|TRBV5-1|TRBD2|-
CASSPTVGGKNIQYF
TGCGCCAGCAGCCCGACTGTCGGGGGGAAAAACATTCAGTACTTC
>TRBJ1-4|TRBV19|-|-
CASSTLGTTNEKLFF
TGTGCCAGTAGTACCCTGGGAACAACTAATGAAAAACTGTTTTTT
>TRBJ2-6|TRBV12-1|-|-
CASSRGQAAPGANVLTF
TGTGCCAGCAGCCGCGGACAGGCAGCGCCTGGGGCCAACGTCCTGACTTTC
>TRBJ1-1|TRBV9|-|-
CASSGSKTEAFF
TGTGCCAGCAGCGGATCAAAGACAGAAGCTTTCTTT
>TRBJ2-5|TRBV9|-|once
CASSVDGGLQETQYF
TGTGCCAGCAGCGTAGACGGGGGCCTCCAAGAGACCCAGTACTTC
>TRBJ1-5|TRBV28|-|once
CASSYPGQGSNQPQHF
TGTGCCAGCAGTTACCCCGGGCAGGGAAGTAATCAGCCCCAGCATTTT
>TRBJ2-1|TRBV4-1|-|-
CASSPLGNEQFF
TGCGCCAGCAGCCCTCTGGGGAATGAGCAGTTCTTC
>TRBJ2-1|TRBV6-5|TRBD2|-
CASPPPGGGADEQFF
TGTGCCAGTCCCCCCCCTGGCGGGGGGGCGGATGAGCAGTTCTTC
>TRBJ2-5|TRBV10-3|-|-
CATGPGGEETQYF
TGTGCCACAGGGCCAGGAGGGGAAGAGACCCAGTACTTC
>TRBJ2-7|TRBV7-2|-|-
CASSLAGTQGHEQYF
TGTGCCAGCAGCTTAGCTGGGACCCAGGGCCACGAGCAGTACTTC
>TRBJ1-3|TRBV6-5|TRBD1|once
CASSYTGQLSGNTIYF
TGTGCCAGCAGTTACACGGGACAGCTTTCTGGAAACACCATATATTTT
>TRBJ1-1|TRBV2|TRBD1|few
CASSAPRQGWTNEKDEAFF
TGTGCCAGCAGTGCACCCAGACAGGGCTGGACAAACGAGAAGGATGAAGCTTTCTTT
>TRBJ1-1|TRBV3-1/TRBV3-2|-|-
CASSQQSSTEAFF
TGTGCCAGCAGCCAGCAGTCCTCAACTGAAGCTTTCTTT
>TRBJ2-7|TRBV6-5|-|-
CASSYGGGSYEQYF
TGTGCCAGCAGTTACGGGGGAGGCTCCTACGAGCAGTACTTC